The 17 T cell receptor beta chains below were found in one sample sequenced in a study of identical twins (dated by TCRdb to the mid-2010s). Receptors were amplified or captured by 5' RACE. The instrument was an Illumina HiSeq 2000. The public reads were run again by TCRdb, first through fastp at Q25 and then through MiXCR, and only productive beta chains were kept. Rows merge per CDR3 protein into single entries with the most common DNA and genes. This sample holds 450,000 or so distinct CDR3 sequences; over 12% were observed only once. In total, the top ten clones hold roughly 0.56% of the sample. These same data were also listed under a study on yellow fever vaccine responses in identical twins.

Sequencing was carried out using CD4+ T cells sorted from blood. Receptor source: a woman aged 18-29 years in good health.

This clonotype turned up a few times. The genes are TRBV24-1 and TRBJ2-2; D unresolved. CDR1 and CDR2 (germline): KGHDR, SFDVKD. The V and J ends lost 11 bases and 5 bases respectively, with 14 bases between them. The CDR3 runs 13 residues. CDR3 in DNA: TGTGCCAGTGGTTCCAGGAAGACCGGGGAGCTGTTTTTT. Its translation is CASGSRKTGELFF.

V gene TRBV28 combines with J gene TRBJ2-3; the D gene could be TRBD1 or TRBD2 (5 bases each). Germline loops: CDR1 MDHEN, CDR2 SYDVKM. V was pared by 1 base and J by 4 bases, with 12 bases between. CDR3 length equals 15 residues. The CDR3 region has the DNA TGTGCCAGCAGTTTATTAACGACAGCGGCAGATACGCAGTATTTT. Translating it yields CASSLLTTAADTQYF.

The chain combines TRBV20-1 with TRBJ2-7; D is ambiguous. In germline, CDR1 is DFQATT, CDR2 SNEGSKA (reference sequence). This CDR3 contains 13 residues. The chain's CDR3 is CSHQARSTYEQYF. As DNA, the CDR3 is TGCAGCCATCAAGCCAGGTCTACCTACGAGCAGTACTTC.

This chain uses TRBV20-1 with TRBJ2-3; TRBD2 agrees at 9 bases. Germline values: CDR1 DFQATT, CDR2 SNEGSKA (reference sequence). Trimming at V came to 8 bases and at J to 6 bases, leaving 6 bases not matched to a gene. The CDR3 is made up of 12 amino acids. The CDR3 region has the DNA TGCAGTAGGCGGGGGGGCCCCGATACGCAGTATTTT. It yields the protein CSRRGGPDTQYF.

Only a few counts were recorded for this clonotype. The V and J genes are TRBV29-1 and TRBJ2-7; tentative D call: TRBD1 (6 bases). CDR3 length: 15 residues. Germline CDR1 is SQVTM and CDR2 is ANQGSEA. Trimming stripped 4 bases from V and 7 bases from J, with 23 bases between. The CDR3 sequence is CSVAGSGAHFREQYF. The CDR3 nucleotides read TGCAGCGTTGCTGGTTCAGGGGCCCACTTCAGGGAGCAGTACTTC.

A few counts support this clonotype. The V and J genes are TRBV10-3 and TRBJ1-1; a weak D match, TRBD1 (5 bases). CDR1 is ENHRY, CDR2 SYGVKD, per germline. V was cut by 7 bases and J by 1 base, with 13 bases left in between. This CDR3 has 14 amino acids. The CDR3 DNA reads TGTGCCATCAAACCCGGACACCCGAACACTGAAGCTTTCTTT. Translated: CAIKPGHPNTEAFF.

The chain has TRBV7-2 and TRBJ2-6, with a weak D call TRBD1 (5 bases). This CDR3 has 16 residues. Germline CDR1 SGHTA, CDR2 FQGNSA. V lost 2 bases and J lost 4, with 12 bases in between. The CDR3 DNA reads TGTGCCAGCAGCTTAACACGCAGGGTAGGGGCCAACGTCCTGACTTTC. Translation: CASSLTRRVGANVLTF.

The V gene is TRBV20-1, the J gene TRBJ2-7; 9 bases are shared with TRBD2. V lost 5 bases and J lost 4; bases outside the gene matches: 12. Germline CDR1 DFQATT, CDR2 SNEGSKA (reference sequence). The CDR3 contains 15 residues. The DNA of the CDR3 is TGCAGTGCTCCTCGGACTAGCGCATCCATATACGAGCAGTACTTC. Its protein product is CSAPRTSASIYEQYF.

This clonotype was observed a few times. This chain links TRBV13 with TRBJ2-1, with 7 bases lining up with TRBD2. This CDR3 contains 13 residues. V gave up 4 bases and J gave up 8 bases; unmatched junction bases: 5. The germline CDR1 and CDR2 sequences are PRHDT and FYEKMQ (reference sequence). The CDR3 region is CASSSRRGYEQFF. CDR3 nucleotides: TGTGCCAGCAGCTCTCGGCGGGGGTATGAGCAGTTCTTC.

This clonotype was seen a few times. This sequence joins TRBV7-2 and TRBJ1-2; 7 nucleotides align to TRBD1. The CDR3 length is 14 residues. Per germline, CDR1 SGHTA and CDR2 FQGNSA. V lost 1 base to trimming and J lost 6 bases; unmatched junction nucleotides: 5. The CDR3 coding sequence is TGTGCCAGCAGCTTAGTAGGAACAGGGGATGGCTACACCTTC. Its protein product is CASSLVGTGDGYTF.

Note on this clonotype: One end of the junction varies from germline; a read error may be responsible. V gene TRBV7-2 combines with J gene TRBJ2-7; a weak D match, TRBD1 (6 bases). Germline loops: CDR1 SGHTA, CDR2 FQGNSA. The CDR3 has 16 residues. The CDR3 protein is CASRLDPFAGAYEQYF. CDR3 DNA sequence: TGTGCCAGCAGGTTAGACCCCTTCGCAGGGGCCTACGAGCAGTACTTC.

A few counts support this clonotype. V gene TRBV7-2 combines with J gene TRBJ2-1; tentatively, D is TRBD1 (5 bases). CDR3 size: 15 residues. V dropped 5 bases and J dropped 2 bases, with 13 bases sitting between them. CDR1 is SGHTA, CDR2 FQGNSA, per germline. The CDR3 region is CASSLTLGPYNEQFF. CDR3 sequence (DNA): TGTGCCAGCAGCCTGACATTGGGGCCCTACAATGAGCAGTTCTTC.

The table lists this clonotype with many counts. This chain uses TRBV7-9 with TRBJ2-3, with D tentatively TRBD2 (6 bases). The CDR3 contains 14 residues. The V gene lost 5 bases and the J gene lost 4 bases, with 13 bases spanning the gap. Germline V lookup: CDR1 SEHNR, CDR2 FQNEAQ (reference sequence). The chain's CDR3 is CASSPGGLSDTQYF. CDR3 coding DNA: TGTGCCAGCAGCCCCGGAGGGCTCTCAGATACGCAGTATTTT.

The chain joins TRBV27 to TRBJ2-1, with TRBD2 matching over 11 bases. V was clipped by 6 bases and J by 5 bases; unmatched bases: 6. CDR1 and CDR2 (germline): MNHEY, SMNVEV (reference sequence). The CDR3 is 15 residues long. In nucleotides, the CDR3 is TGTGCCAGCAGCGTAGCGGGAGGGCCCCACAATGAGCAGTTCTTC. Protein sequence: CASSVAGGPHNEQFF.

This clonotype was counted many times. This chain links TRBV7-6 with TRBJ1-2, with D possibly being TRBD1 (5 bases). Trimming stripped 5 bases from V and 3 bases from J, with 10 bases between. Per germline, CDR1 SGHVS and CDR2 FNYEAQ. The CDR3 contains 13 residues. DNA for the CDR3: TGTGCCAGCAGCGCCCAGGGTTACTATGGCTACACCTTC. Translated: CASSAQGYYGYTF.

The rearrangement links TRBV7-2 to TRBJ1-2; no clear D gene. With 1 base removed from V and 4 bases from J, the gap between germline ends came to 13 bases. Germline CDR1 SGHTA, CDR2 FQGNSA. The CDR3 consists of 15 residues. CDR3 in DNA: TGTGCCAGCAGCTTAGTTGGCAGCTTGAGCTATGGCTACACCTTC. It encodes CASSLVGSLSYGYTF.

The gene calls are TRBV11-1 and TRBJ2-7, with 7 nucleotides matching TRBD1. Germline CDR1 SGHAT, CDR2 FQDESV (reference sequence). The CDR3 has 14 residues. The J segment lost 2 bases and the V segment lost 3 bases, leaving 4 bases of the junction unmatched. The CDR3 coding sequence is TGTGCCAGCAGCTTGACAGGGTTAACCTACGAGCAGTACTTC. Its protein is CASSLTGLTYEQYF.